These 8 T cell receptor beta chains were all obtained from the same sample, sequenced in a study of T cell changes during pregnancy in multiple sclerosis. Sequencing was performed with immunoSEQ multiplex PCR; in TCRdb, only in-frame clones are kept and a portion is missing. In the table there are tens of thousands of clones, approximately 90% of which are singletons. Sequenced material: CD4+ T cells from peripheral blood mononuclear cells, taken before pregnancy. Source of these receptors: a female donor with multiple sclerosis, enrolled in a pregnancy study.

V is TRBV7-2 and J is TRBJ2-3, with 9 bases fitting TRBD2. Germline trimming cut 7 bases from V and 4 bases from J; bases unmatched to any gene: 6. The CDR3 sequence is 14 residues long. From germline, CDR1 is SGHTA and CDR2 FQGNSA. The CDR3 bases are TGTGCCAGCATCCAATGGACTAGCGCAGATACGCAGTATTTT. Amino acid sequence: CASIQWTSADTQYF.

The chain is built from TRBV11-3 and TRBJ2-2; a weak D match, TRBD1 (6 bases). The germline gives CDR1 SGHNT, CDR2 YENEEA. CDR3 length equals 15 residues. Trimming stripped 5 bases from V and 4 bases from J, with 14 bases between. This CDR3 reads CASSRTGSSTGELFF. In DNA form, the CDR3 reads TGTGCCAGCAGCCGAACAGGGTCGAGCACCGGGGAGCTGTTTTTT.

This clone was recorded a few times. This chain links TRBV25-1 with TRBJ1-6; no definite D call. This CDR3 comprises 14 residues. V was pared by 4 bases and J by 7 bases, with 11 bases between. The germline V gene has CDR1 MGHDK and CDR2 SYGVNS. The CDR3 spells CASSAAGNNSPLHF. Written as DNA, the CDR3 is TGTGCCAGCAGTGCAGCGGGTAACAATTCACCCCTCCACTTT.

This clone came up once. This chain uses TRBV19 with TRBJ1-1; 7 bases are a match to TRBD1. Germline values: CDR1 LNHDA, CDR2 SQIVND (reference sequence). The length of the CDR3 is 14 residues. V lost 8 bases, J lost 5 bases, and 11 bases stayed unmatched. CDR3 nucleotides: TGTGCCAGTCACTTTGACAGGGTACAGACTGAAGCTTTCTTT. This sequence encodes CASHFDRVQTEAFF.

This sequence joins TRBV4-1 and TRBJ2-3; 13 bases match TRBD2. Germline CDR1 reads MGHRA; CDR2 reads YSYEKL. The CDR3 consists of 17 residues. With V trimmed by 5 bases and J by 4 bases, 9 bases remained unmatched. The DNA of the CDR3 is TGCGCCAGCAGCTCGTACGGACTAGCGGGAGTTGCAGATACGCAGTATTTT. Translated: CASSSYGLAGVADTQYF.

The chain uses TRBV12-5 and TRBJ1-6, with 8 bases matching TRBD1. V lost 1 base, J lost 5 bases, and 1 base stayed unmatched. Germline V gene data show CDR1 as LGHNT and CDR2 as FRNRAP. This CDR3 has 15 amino acids. CDR3 nucleotides: TGTGCTAGTGGTTTGGCGGACAGGGATAATTCACCCCTCCACTTT. Translation gives CASGLADRDNSPLHF.

The chain links TRBV30 to TRBJ2-1, with TRBD1 matching over 7 bases. This CDR3 comprises 14 residues. CDR1 and CDR2 from the germline V gene are GTSNPN and SVGIG (reference sequence). V gave up 0 bases and J gave up 4 bases; unmatched junction bases: 3. CDR3 protein: CAWSVGQKYNEQFF. The CDR3 DNA sequence: TGTGCCTGGAGTGTGGGACAGAAGTACAATGAGCAGTTCTTC. Full variable domain (remainder filled in from reference TRBV30 and TRBJ2-1): SQTIHQWPATLVQPVGSPLSLECTVEGTSNPNLYWYRQAAGRGLQLLFYSVGIGQISSEVPQNLSASRPQDRQFILSSKKLLLSDSGFYLCAWSVGQKYNEQFFGPGTRLTVL.

CDR3: CASSLLDTDRSGNTIYF. The CDR3 DNA reads TGTGCCAGCAGCTTGTTGGACACAGACCGCTCTGGAAACACCATATATTTT. The chain has TRBV5-4 and TRBJ1-3; a possible D gene is TRBD1 (5 bases). Looked up from germline, CDR1 is SGHNT and CDR2 is YYREEE (reference sequence). Trimming cost V 1 base and J 0 bases, with 14 bases left between them. CDR3 size: 17 residues.